The subject of this entry is one T cell receptor beta chain. These data belong to a study of identical twins. CDR3 size: 16 residues. Trimming left V 0 bases short and J 2 bases short, with 14 bases between. Germline V gene data show CDR1 as SGHVS and CDR2 as FNYEAQ. TCRdb analysed the 5' RACE reads with MiXCR anew, one entry per CDR3 protein. This sample has some 500,000 distinct CDR3 sequences; around an eighth occur once, and the top ten carry approximately 0.98%. This sample was also put to use in a study of yellow fever vaccine responses in identical twins.

This sequence joins TRBV7-6 and TRBJ2-7; D is undetermined. Sequencing was carried out using CD4+ T cells sorted from blood. The TCR sequence derives from a woman between 18 and 30 years old in good health. CDR3 amino acids: CASSLASTLLTYEQYF. The CDR3 nucleotides read TGTGCCAGCAGCTTAGCGAGCACACTTTTGACCTACGAGCAGTACTTC.